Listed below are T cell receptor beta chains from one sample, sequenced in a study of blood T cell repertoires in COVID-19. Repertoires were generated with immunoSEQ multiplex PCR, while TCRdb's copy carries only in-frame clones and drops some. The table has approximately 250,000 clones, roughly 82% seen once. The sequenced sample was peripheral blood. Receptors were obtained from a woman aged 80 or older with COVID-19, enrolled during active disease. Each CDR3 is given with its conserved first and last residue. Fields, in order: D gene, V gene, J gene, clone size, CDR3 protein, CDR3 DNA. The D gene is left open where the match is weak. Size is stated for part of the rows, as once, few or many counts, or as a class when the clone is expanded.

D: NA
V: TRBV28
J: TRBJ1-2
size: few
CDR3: CASKGEVKGYTF
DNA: TGTGCCAGCAAGGGGGAAGTCAAAGGCTACACCTTC

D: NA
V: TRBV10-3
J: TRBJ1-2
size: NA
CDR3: CAISGDSPGTNYGYTF
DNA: TGTGCCATCAGTGGGGATTCTCCGGGAACTAACTATGGCTACACCTTC

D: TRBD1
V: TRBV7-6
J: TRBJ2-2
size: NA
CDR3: CASSKTGPGTGELFF
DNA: TGTGCCAGCAGCAAGACAGGGCCGGGCACCGGGGAGCTGTTTTTT

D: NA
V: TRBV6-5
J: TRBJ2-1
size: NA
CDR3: CASSYSGAPSYNEQFF
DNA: TGTGCCAGCAGTTACTCGGGGGCGCCTTCCTACAATGAGCAGTTCTTC

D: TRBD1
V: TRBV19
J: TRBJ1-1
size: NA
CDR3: CASRDRDLNTEAFF
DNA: TGTGCCAGCCGGGACAGGGATCTTAACACTGAAGCTTTCTTT

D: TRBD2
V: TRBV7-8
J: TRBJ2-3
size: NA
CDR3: CASSLAYFGTSGGSNTQYF
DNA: TGTGCCAGCAGCTTAGCGTATTTTGGGACTAGCGGGGGATCGAATACGCAGTATTTT

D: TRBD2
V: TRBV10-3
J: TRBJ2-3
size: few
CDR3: CAISEASGVEDTQYF
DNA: TGTGCCATCAGTGAGGCCAGCGGGGTGGAAGATACGCAGTATTTT

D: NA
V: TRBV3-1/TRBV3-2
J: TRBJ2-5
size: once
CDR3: CASSQDLRGSQETQYF
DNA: TGTGCCAGCAGCCAAGATTTGCGGGGATCGCAAGAGACCCAGTACTTC

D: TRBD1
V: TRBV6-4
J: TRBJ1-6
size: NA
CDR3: CASSAQGQGKNSPLHF
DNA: TGTGCCAGCAGTGCCCAAGGACAGGGGAAGAATTCACCCCTCCACTTT

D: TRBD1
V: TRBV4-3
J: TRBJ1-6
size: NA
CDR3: CASSHPAGTGSSSYNSPLHF
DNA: TGCGCCAGCAGCCATCCCGCCGGGACAGGGTCAAGCTCCTATAATTCACCCCTCCACTTT

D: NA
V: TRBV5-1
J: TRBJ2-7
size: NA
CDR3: CASSLDLTVREQYF
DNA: TGCGCCAGCAGCTTAGACCTGACAGTGAGGGAGCAGTACTTC

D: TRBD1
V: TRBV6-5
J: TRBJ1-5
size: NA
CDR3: CASRNRGLGNQPQHF
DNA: TGTGCCAGCAGAAACAGGGGTTTGGGCAATCAGCCCCAGCATTTT

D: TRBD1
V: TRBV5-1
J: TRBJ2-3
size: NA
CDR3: CASSPGQGGTDTQYF
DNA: TGCGCCAGCAGCCCGGGACAGGGAGGAACAGATACGCAGTATTTT

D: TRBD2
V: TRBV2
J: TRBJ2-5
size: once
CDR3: CASSESRLAGQETQYF
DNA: TGTGCCAGCAGTGAAAGCCGACTAGCGGGCCAAGAGACCCAGTACTTC

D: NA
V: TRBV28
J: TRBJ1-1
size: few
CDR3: CAVGGAEAFF
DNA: TGTGCCGTCGGGGGAGCTGAAGCTTTCTTT

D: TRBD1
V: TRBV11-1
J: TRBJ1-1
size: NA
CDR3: CASSSGQGNTEAFF
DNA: TGTGCCAGCAGCTCGGGACAGGGGAACACTGAAGCTTTCTTT

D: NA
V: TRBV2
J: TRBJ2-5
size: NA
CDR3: CASRGGGAFETQYF
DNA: TGTGCCAGCAGAGGGGGCGGGGCGTTCGAGACCCAGTACTTC

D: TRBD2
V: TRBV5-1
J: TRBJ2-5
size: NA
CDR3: CASSSGLAGGQETQYF
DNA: TGCGCCAGCAGCTCAGGACTAGCGGGGGGGCAAGAGACCCAGTACTTC

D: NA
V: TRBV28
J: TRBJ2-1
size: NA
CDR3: CASNPGGTGLLNEQFF
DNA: TGTGCCAGCAATCCCGGGGGGACAGGCCTGCTCAATGAGCAGTTCTTC

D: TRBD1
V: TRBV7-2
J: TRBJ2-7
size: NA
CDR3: CASSQRDSQTYEQYF
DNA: TGTGCCAGCAGCCAACGGGACAGCCAAACCTACGAGCAGTACTTC

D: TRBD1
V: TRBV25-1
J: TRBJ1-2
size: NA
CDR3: CASSEPTGSLYGYTF
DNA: TGTGCCAGCAGTGAACCGACAGGGTCTCTCTATGGCTACACCTTC

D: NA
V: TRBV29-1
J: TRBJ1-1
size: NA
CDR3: CSVAPGGNTEAFF
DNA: TGCAGCGTTGCCCCCGGGGGGAACACTGAAGCTTTCTTT

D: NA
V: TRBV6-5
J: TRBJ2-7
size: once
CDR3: CASSYEVDTYEQYF
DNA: TGTGCCAGCAGTTACGAGGTGGATACCTACGAGCAGTACTTC

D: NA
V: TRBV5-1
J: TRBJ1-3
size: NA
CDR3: CASSSGGGNTIYF
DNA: TGCGCCAGCAGCTCCGGCGGTGGAAACACCATATATTTT

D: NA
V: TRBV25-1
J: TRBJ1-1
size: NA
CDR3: CASSGVQGMGTEAFF
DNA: TGTGCCAGCAGTGGCGTACAGGGAATGGGGACTGAAGCTTTCTTT

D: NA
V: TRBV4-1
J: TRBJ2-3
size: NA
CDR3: CASGGATGTDTQYF
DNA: TGCGCCAGCGGGGGGGCCACCGGCACAGATACGCAGTATTTT

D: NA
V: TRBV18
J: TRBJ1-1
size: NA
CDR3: CASSPTLTENTEAFF
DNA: TGTGCCAGCTCGCCCACCCTGACTGAAAACACTGAAGCTTTCTTT

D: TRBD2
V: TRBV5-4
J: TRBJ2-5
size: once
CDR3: CASSLALGEGQETQYF
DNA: TGTGCCAGCAGCTTGGCCCTCGGGGAGGGCCAAGAGACCCAGTACTTC

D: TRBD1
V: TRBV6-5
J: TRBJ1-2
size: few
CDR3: CASTMQGGIRGYTF
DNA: TGTGCCAGCACCATGCAGGGGGGCATACGTGGCTACACCTTC

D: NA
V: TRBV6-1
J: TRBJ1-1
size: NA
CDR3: CASSEVPGQRMNTEAFF
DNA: TGTGCCAGCAGTGAAGTCCCCGGACAGAGAATGAACACTGAAGCTTTCTTT

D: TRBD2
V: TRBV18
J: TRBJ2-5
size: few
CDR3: CASSLQRGSGGAVEETQYF
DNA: TGTGCCAGCTCACTACAGCGCGGTAGCGGGGGGGCCGTAGAGGAGACCCAGTACTTC

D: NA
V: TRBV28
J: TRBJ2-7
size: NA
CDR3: CASSLSRVGYEQYF
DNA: TGTGCCAGCAGTTTATCCAGGGTAGGCTACGAGCAGTACTTC

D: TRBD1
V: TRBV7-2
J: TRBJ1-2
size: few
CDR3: CASSSRQGDDGYTF
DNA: TGTGCCAGCAGCTCTAGACAGGGGGATGATGGCTACACCTTC

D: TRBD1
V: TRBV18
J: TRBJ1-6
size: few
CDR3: CASSADRGNSPLHF
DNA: TGTGCCAGCTCAGCTGACAGGGGTAATTCACCCCTCCACTTT

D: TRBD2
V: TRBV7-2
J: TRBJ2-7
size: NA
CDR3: CASSLASLGGGSYEQYF
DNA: TGTGCCAGCAGCTTAGCCTCATTGGGGGGAGGGTCCTACGAGCAGTACTTC

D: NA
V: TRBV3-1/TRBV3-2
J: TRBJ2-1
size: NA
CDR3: CASSQESVNEQFF
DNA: TGTGCCAGCAGCCAAGAATCCGTCAATGAGCAGTTCTTC

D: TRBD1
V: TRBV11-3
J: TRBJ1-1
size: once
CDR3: CASSPGQGEEAFF
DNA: TGTGCCAGCAGCCCCGGACAGGGCGAGGAAGCTTTCTTT

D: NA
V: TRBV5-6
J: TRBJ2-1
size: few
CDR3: CASRPNRESRNEQFF
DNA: TGTGCCAGCCGCCCAAACAGGGAGTCGAGGAATGAGCAGTTCTTC

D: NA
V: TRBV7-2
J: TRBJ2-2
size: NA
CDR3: CASSLAGAFTGELFF
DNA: TGTGCCAGCAGCTTAGCGGGAGCTTTCACCGGGGAGCTGTTTTTT

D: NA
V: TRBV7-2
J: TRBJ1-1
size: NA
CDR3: CASNIIQTVNTEAFF
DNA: TGTGCCAGCAACATCATACAGACAGTAAACACTGAAGCTTTCTTT

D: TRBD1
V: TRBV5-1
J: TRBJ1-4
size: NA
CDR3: CATVTGGERSGEKLFF
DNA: TGCGCCACCGTGACAGGGGGCGAAAGATCGGGTGAAAAACTGTTTTTT

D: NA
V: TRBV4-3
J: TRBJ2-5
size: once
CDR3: CASSKLRGGETQYF
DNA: TGCGCCAGCAGCAAGCTAAGAGGGGGAGAGACCCAGTACTTC

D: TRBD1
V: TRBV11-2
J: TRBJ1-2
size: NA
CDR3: CASSLAGTGIYGYTF
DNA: TGTGCCAGCAGCTTAGCCGGGACAGGGATCTATGGCTACACCTTC

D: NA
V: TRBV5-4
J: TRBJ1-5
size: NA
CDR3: CASSLDSYQPQHF
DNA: TGTGCCAGCAGCCTAGACAGCTATCAGCCCCAGCATTTT

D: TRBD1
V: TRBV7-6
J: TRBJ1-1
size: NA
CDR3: CASSPDTGQALRGTEAFF
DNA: TGTGCCAGCAGCCCAGATACGGGACAGGCTCTCCGGGGCACTGAAGCTTTCTTT